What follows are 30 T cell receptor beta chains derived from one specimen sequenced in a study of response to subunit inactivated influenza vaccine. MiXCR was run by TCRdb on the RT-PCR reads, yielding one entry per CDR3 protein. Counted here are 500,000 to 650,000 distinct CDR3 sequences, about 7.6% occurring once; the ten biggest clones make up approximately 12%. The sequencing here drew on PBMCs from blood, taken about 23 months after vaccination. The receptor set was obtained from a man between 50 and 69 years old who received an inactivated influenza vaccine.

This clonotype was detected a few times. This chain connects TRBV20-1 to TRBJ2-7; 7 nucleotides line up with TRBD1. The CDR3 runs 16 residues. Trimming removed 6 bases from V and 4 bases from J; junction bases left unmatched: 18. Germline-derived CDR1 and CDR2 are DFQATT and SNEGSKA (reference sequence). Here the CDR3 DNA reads TGCAGTGCACGACCCCCCAGGGACAGCGCAGGGTACGAGCAGTACTTC. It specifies CSARPPRDSAGYEQYF.

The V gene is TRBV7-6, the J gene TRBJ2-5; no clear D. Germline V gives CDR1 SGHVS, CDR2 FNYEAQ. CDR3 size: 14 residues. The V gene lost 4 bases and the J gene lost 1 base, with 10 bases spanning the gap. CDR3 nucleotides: TGTGCCAGCAGCTCGTCCACATTCCAAGAGACCCAGTACTTC. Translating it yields CASSSSTFQETQYF.

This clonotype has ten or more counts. The CDR3 reads CASSRQGRDSEAFF. The CDR3 DNA reads TGTGCCAGCAGCCGACAGGGTAGGGACTCTGAAGCTTTCTTT. The rearrangement links TRBV4-2 to TRBJ1-1, with 7 bases fitting TRBD1. CDR3 length: 14 amino acids. V was pared by 4 bases and J by 6 bases, with 8 bases of the junction left unmatched. From germline, CDR1 is LGHNA and CDR2 YNFKEQ.

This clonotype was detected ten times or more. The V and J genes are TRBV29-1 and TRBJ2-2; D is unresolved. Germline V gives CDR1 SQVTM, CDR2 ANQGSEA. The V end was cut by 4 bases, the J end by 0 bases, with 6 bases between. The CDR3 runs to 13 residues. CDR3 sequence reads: CSVVHTNTGELFF. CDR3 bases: TGCAGCGTTGTCCACACGAACACCGGGGAGCTGTTTTTT.

The CDR3, as DNA: TGCGCCAGCAGCCAAGATGTGGGGGCTAGCGGGGCCAATGAGCAGTTCTTC. Protein sequence: CASSQDVGASGANEQFF. The chain is built from TRBV4-3 and TRBJ2-1; 9 bases align to TRBD2. The V segment lost 0 bases and the J segment 6 bases; nucleotides outside the gene matches: 9. The CDR3 is 17 amino acids. CDR1 and CDR2 (germline): LGHNA, YSLEER.

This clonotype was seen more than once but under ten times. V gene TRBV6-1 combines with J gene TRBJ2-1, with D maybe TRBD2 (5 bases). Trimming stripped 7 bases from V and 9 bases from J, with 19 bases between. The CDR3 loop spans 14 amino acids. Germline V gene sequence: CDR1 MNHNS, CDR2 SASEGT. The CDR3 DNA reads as TGTGCCAGCACCTCACTCCGGGGAGTCGGTGAGCAGTTCTTC. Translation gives CASTSLRGVGEQFF.

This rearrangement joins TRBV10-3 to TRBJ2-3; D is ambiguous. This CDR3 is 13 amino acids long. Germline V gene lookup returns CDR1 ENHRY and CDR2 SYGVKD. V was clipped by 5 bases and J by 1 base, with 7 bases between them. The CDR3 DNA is TGTGCCATCAGTTCGGACGGCACAGATACGCAGTATTTT. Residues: CAISSDGTDTQYF.

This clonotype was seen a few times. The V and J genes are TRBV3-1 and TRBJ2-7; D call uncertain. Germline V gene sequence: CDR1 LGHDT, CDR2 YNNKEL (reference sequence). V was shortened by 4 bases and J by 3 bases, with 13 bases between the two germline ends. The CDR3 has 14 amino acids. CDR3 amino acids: CASSPMVWGYEQYF. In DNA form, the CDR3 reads TGTGCCAGCAGCCCCATGGTCTGGGGCTACGAGCAGTACTTC.

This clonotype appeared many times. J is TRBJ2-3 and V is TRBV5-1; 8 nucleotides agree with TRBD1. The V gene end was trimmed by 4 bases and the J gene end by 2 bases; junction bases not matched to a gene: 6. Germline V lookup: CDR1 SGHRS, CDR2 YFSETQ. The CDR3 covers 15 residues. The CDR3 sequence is CASSPTGGSTDTQYF. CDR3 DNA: TGCGCCAGCAGCCCAACAGGGGGTTCCACAGATACGCAGTATTTT.

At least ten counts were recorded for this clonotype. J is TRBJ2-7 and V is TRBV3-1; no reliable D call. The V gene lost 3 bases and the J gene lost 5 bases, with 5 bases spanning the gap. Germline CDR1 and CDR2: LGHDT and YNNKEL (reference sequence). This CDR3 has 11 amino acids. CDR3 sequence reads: CASSQINEQYF. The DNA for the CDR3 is TGTGCCAGCAGCCAGATAAACGAGCAGTACTTC.

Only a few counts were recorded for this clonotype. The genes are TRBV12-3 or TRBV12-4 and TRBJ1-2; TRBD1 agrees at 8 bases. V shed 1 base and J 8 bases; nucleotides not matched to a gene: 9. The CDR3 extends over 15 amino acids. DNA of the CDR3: TGTGCCAGCAGTTTAGGATGGACAGGGCTAGGAGGCTACACCTTC. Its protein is CASSLGWTGLGGYTF.

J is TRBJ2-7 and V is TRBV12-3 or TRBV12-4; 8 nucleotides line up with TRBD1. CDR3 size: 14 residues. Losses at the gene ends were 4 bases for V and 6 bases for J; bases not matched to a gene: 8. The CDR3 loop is CASSYQGAVSEQYF. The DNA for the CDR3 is TGTGCCAGCAGTTATCAGGGGGCAGTCTCCGAGCAGTACTTC.

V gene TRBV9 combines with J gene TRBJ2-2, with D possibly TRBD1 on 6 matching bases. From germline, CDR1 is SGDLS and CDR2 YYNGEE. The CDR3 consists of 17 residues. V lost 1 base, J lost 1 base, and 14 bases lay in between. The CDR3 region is CASSVSLKGGNTGELFF. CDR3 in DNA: TGTGCCAGCAGCGTAAGCCTTAAAGGGGGGAACACCGGGGAGCTGTTTTTT. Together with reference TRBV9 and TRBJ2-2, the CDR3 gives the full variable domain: DSGVTQTPKHLITATGQRVTLRCSPRSGDLSVYWYQQSLDQGLQFLIQYYNGEERAKGNILERFSAQQFPDLHSELNLSSLELGDSALYFCASSVSLKGGNTGELFFGEGSRLTVL.

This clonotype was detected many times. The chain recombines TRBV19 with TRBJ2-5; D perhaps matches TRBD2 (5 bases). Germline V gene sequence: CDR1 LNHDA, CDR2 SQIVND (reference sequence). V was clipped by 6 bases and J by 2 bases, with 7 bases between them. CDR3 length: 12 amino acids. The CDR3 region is CASSRGQETQYF. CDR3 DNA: TGTGCCAGTAGCCGGGGACAAGAGACCCAGTACTTC.

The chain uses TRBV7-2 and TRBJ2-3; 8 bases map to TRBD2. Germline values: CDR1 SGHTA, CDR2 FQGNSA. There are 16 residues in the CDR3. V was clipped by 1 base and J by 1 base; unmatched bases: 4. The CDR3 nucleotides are TGTGCCAGCAGCTTAGTAGCGGGGTTCGGCACAGATACGCAGTATTTT. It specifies CASSLVAGFGTDTQYF.

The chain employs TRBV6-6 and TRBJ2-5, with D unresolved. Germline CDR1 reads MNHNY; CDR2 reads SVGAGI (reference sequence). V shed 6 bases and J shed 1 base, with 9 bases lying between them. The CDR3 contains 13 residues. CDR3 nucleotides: TGTGCCAGCAGCCCGAAAATCCAAGAGACCCAGTACTTC. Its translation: CASSPKIQETQYF.

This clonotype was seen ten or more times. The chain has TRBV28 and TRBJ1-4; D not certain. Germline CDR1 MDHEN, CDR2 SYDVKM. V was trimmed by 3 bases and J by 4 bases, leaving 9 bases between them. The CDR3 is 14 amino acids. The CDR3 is CASSFPGLNEKLFF. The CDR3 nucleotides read TGTGCCAGCAGTTTCCCGGGTCTTAATGAAAAACTGTTTTTT.

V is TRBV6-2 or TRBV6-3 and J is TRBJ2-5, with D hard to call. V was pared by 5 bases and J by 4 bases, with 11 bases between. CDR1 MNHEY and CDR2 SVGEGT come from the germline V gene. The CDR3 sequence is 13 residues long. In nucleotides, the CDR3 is TGTGCCAGCAGTCCATGGTACGGAGAGACCCAGTACTTC. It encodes CASSPWYGETQYF.

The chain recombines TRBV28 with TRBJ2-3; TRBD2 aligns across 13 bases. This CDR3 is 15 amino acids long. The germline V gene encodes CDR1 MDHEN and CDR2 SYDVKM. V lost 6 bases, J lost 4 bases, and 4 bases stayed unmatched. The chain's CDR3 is CASRVLAGGSDTQYF. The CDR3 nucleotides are TGTGCCAGCAGGGTACTAGCGGGAGGGTCAGATACGCAGTATTTT.

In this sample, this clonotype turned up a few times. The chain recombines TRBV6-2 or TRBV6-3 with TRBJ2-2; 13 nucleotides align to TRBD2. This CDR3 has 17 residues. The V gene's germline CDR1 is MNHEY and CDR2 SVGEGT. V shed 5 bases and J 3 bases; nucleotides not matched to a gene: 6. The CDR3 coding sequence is TGTGCCAGCAGTACCGGGACTAGCGGGAAGGACACCGGGGAGCTGTTTTTT. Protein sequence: CASSTGTSGKDTGELFF.

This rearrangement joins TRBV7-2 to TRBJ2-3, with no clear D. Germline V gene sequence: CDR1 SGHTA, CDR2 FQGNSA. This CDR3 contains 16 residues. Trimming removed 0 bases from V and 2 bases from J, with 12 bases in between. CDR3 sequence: CASSLARLGNTDTQYF. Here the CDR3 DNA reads TGTGCCAGCAGCTTAGCAAGGTTGGGCAACACAGATACGCAGTATTTT.

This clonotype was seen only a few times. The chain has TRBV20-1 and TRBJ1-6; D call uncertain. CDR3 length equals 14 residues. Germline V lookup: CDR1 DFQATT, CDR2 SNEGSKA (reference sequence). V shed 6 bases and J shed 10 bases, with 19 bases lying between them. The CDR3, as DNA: TGCAGTGCCGAGAGAAACATGGGGAGGTCACCCCTCCACTTT. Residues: CSAERNMGRSPLHF.

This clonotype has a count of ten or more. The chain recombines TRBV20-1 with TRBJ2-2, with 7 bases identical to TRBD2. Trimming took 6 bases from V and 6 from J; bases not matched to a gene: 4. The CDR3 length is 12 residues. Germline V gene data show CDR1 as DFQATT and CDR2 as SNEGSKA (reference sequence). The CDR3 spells CSATSGAGELFF. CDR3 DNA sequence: TGCAGTGCCACAAGCGGGGCCGGGGAGCTGTTTTTT.

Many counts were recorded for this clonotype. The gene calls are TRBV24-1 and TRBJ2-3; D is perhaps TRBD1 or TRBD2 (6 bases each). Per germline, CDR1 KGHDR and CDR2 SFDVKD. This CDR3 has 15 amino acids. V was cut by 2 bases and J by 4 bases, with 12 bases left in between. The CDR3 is CATSDWGAFPDTQYF. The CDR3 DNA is TGTGCCACCAGTGATTGGGGGGCATTCCCAGATACGCAGTATTTT.

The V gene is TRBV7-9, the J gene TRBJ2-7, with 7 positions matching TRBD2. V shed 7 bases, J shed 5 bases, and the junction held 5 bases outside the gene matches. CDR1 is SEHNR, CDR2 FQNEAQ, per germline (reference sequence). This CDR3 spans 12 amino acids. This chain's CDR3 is CASTTGGDEQYF. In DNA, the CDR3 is TGTGCCAGCACCACGGGGGGTGACGAGCAGTACTTC.

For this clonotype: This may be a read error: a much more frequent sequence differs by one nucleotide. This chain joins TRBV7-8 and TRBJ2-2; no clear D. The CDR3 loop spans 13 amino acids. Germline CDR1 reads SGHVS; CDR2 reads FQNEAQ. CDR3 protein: CPSSSVSAGELFF. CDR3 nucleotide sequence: TGTCCCAGCAGCTCCGTCTCAGCCGGGGAGCTGTTTTTT. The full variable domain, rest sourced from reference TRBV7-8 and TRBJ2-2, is GAGVSQSPRYKVAKRGQDVALRCDPISGHVSLFWYQQALGQGPEFLTYFQNEAQLDKSGLPSDRFFAERPEGSVSTLKIQRTQQEDSAVYLCPSSSVSAGELFFGEGSRLTVL.

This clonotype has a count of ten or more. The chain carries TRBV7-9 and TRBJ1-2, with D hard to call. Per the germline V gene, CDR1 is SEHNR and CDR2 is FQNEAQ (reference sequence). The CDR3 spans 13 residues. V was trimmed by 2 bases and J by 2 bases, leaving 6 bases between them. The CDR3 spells CASSLNMNYGYTF. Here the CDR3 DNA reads TGTGCCAGCAGCTTAAACATGAACTATGGCTACACCTTC.

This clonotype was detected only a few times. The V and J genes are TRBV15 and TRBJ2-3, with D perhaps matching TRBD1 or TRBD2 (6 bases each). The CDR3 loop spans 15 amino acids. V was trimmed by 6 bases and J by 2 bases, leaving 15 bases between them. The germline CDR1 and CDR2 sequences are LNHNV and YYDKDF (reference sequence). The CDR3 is CATSRRGRITDTQYF. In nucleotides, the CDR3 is TGTGCCACCAGTCGCCGGGGGCGCATCACAGATACGCAGTATTTT.

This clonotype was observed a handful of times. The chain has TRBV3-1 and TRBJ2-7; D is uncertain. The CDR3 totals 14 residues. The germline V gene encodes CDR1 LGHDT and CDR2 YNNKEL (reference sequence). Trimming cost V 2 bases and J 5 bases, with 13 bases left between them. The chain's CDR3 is CASSQFVSSHEQYF. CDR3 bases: TGTGCCAGCAGCCAATTTGTCTCTTCCCACGAGCAGTACTTC.

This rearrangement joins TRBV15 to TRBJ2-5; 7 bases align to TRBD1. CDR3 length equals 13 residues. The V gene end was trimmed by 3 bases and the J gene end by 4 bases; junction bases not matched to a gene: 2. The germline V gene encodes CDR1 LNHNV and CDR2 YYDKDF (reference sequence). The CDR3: CATSSDRAETQYF. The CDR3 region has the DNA TGTGCCACCAGCAGTGACAGGGCAGAGACCCAGTACTTC.